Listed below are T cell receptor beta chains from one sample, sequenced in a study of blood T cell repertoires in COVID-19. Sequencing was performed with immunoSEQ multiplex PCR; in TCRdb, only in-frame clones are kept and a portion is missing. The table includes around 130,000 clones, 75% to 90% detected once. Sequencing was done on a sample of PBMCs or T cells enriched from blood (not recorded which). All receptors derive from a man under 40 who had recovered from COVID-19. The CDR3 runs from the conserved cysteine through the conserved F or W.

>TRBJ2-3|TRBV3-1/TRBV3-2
CASSQDPGGADTQYF
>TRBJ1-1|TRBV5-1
CASSLEVGGKTEAFF
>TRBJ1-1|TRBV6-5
CASSSFRTGGKTEAFF
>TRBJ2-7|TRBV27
CASTLRQGITYEQYF
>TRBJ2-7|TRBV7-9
CASSSGQSYEQYF
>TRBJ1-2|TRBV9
CASSVEGHHYGYTF
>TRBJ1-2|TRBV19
CASSRDTGDGYTF
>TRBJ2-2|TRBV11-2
CASSRSGSSSGELFF
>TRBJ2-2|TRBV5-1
CASSSGQGGNGELFF
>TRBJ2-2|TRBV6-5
CASSSRDTGTGELFF
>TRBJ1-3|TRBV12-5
CASRNQGFGNTIYF
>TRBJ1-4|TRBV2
CANRSLHEKLFF
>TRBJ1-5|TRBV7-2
CASSSRQGNQPQHF
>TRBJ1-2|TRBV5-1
CASSDDRGNYGYTF
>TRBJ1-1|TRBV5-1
CASSLGVMLNTEAFF
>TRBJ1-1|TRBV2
CASSSGTGLSEAFF
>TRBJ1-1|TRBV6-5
CASSYGSGESNTEAFF
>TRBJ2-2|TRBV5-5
CASSLASRRTGELFF
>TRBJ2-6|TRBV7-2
CASSSEGRRFSGANVLTF
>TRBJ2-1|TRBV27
CASIPTGTALFEQFF
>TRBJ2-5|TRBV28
CASSPAGGQETQYF
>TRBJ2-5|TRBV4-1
CASSQVGLAIETQYF
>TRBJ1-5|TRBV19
CASSRDRGNQPQHF
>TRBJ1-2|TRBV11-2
CASTPSGVNYGYTF
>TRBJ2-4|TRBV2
CASQAKNIQYF
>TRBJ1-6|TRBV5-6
CASSLISGAYSPLHF
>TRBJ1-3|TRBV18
CASSPQGAIYF
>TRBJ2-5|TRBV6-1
CASSESWEGWETQYF
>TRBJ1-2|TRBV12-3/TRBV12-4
CASTEGPQYGYTF
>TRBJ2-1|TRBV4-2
CASSLTTGGGNEQFF
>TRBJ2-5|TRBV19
CASSIQGLETQYF
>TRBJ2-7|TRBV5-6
CASSIRDRGYEQYF
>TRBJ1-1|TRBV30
CAGNRAEGTEAFF